Listed below are T cell receptor beta chains from one sample, sequenced in a study of blood T cells in healthy people across ages. TCRdb reanalysed the 5' RACE reads using MiXCR and keeps one entry per CDR3 protein. Found here are about a million distinct CDR3 sequences, roughly 51% of them singletons; the top ten hold roughly 23%. Sequenced input: blood. All receptors derive from an older woman in good health. CDR3s include the opening cysteine and the closing phenylalanine or tryptophan. D genes are given only for firm matches. Clone sizes are given selectively: once, few, many, or a class where the clone is expanded.

d_call j_call clone_size v_call cdr3_nt cdr3_aa
- TRBJ2-3 few TRBV7-2 TGTGCCAGCAGCGTTAGTGGCGGGCCCGATACGCAGTATTTT CASSVSGGPDTQYF
- TRBJ1-5 - TRBV12-3/TRBV12-4 TGTGCCAGCAGTACGGGAAAAAATCAGCCCCAGCATTTT CASSTGKNQPQHF
- TRBJ2-4 - TRBV20-1 TGCAGTGCGGTGGGGCGCGGCAACATTCAGTACTTC CSAVGRGNIQYF
- TRBJ1-4 few TRBV4-2 TGTGCCAGCAGCCAAGATCGATCTACAACTAATGAAAAACTGTTTTTT CASSQDRSTTNEKLFF
TRBD2 TRBJ2-1 once TRBV6-1 TGTGCCAACAGTGAATGGACTAGCGGGAGTTATGAGCAGTTCTTC CANSEWTSGSYEQFF
TRBD1 TRBJ2-5 few TRBV15 TGTGCCACCAGCAGAGATCTAACCCGGGACAGGGGGCAAGAGACCCAGTACTTC CATSRDLTRDRGQETQYF
- TRBJ2-3 few TRBV7-2 TGTGCCAGCAGTCCTCGGGTAGCCACAGATACGCAGTATTTT CASSPRVATDTQYF
TRBD2 TRBJ2-1 - TRBV4-1 TGCGCCAGCAGCCGTAGCGGGAGTCGATCGGAAGAGCAGTTCTTC CASSRSGSRSEEQFF
- TRBJ2-1 - TRBV7-9 TGTGCCAGCAGCTTAGGACAGAACCTCTACGAGCAGTTCTTC CASSLGQNLYEQFF
TRBD2 TRBJ2-7 many TRBV29-1 TGCAGCGTCCTAGCGGGAGCCTACGAGCAGTACTTC CSVLAGAYEQYF
- TRBJ2-3 - TRBV25-1 TGTGCCAGCAGTGACGGAGTTAGCGGAAGCACAGATACGCAGTATTTT CASSDGVSGSTDTQYF
- TRBJ1-2 - TRBV2 TGTGCCAGCAACCACCTACAGGATTACTATGGCTACACCTTC CASNHLQDYYGYTF
TRBD1 TRBJ1-5 once TRBV3-1 TGTGCCAGCAGCCGAGCCGGGACAGGGAATCAGCCCCAGCATTTT CASSRAGTGNQPQHF
- TRBJ2-7 few TRBV3-1 TGTGCCAGCAGCCAGTTAGCAGGTCGGGGCCCCTACGAGCAGTACTTC CASSQLAGRGPYEQYF
- TRBJ1-1 - TRBV5-1 TGCGCCAGCAGACCGGTACTGAACACTGAAGCTTTCTTT CASRPVLNTEAFF
TRBD1 TRBJ2-4 - TRBV9 TGTGCCAGCAGCGTAGAGGGACAGGGGCGGATTCAGTACTTC CASSVEGQGRIQYF
TRBD2 TRBJ2-1 - TRBV11-2 TGTGCCAGCAGCCCCGCGGGACTAGCGCGCTACAATGAGCAGTTCTTC CASSPAGLARYNEQFF
- TRBJ1-5 - TRBV28 TGTGCCCGCGATGAGCCGCAGCCCCAGCATTTT CARDEPQPQHF
- TRBJ1-2 - TRBV10-3 TGTGCCATCAGTGAAGGACGGATTTACACCTTC CAISEGRIYTF
- TRBJ2-3 - TRBV4-3 TGCGCCAGCAGCCAAGATCTGACTGGGGCTAGCACAGATACGCAGTATTTT CASSQDLTGASTDTQYF
- TRBJ1-6 - TRBV28 TGTGCCAGCAGTTTCGGAGGGAATAATTCACCCCTCCACTTT CASSFGGNNSPLHF
- TRBJ2-7 - TRBV12-3/TRBV12-4 TGTGCCAGCAGTTTAGGTAGAAAGGCCGCCTACGAGCAGTACTTC CASSLGRKAAYEQYF
TRBD2 TRBJ2-5 - TRBV7-9 TGTGCCAGCAGCTTAGCGCCGGGGGGGAAAGAGACCCAGTACTTC CASSLAPGGKETQYF
TRBD1 TRBJ1-2 - TRBV6-2/TRBV6-3 TGTGCCAGCAGTGGCCAGGACAGGGGTTATGGCTACACCTTC CASSGQDRGYGYTF
TRBD1 TRBJ2-7 - TRBV4-1 TGCGCCAGCAGCCTATCTTTTCGGGACAGGGTCTACGAGCAGTACTTC CASSLSFRDRVYEQYF
- TRBJ2-7 - TRBV10-3 TGTGCCATCAGTGACACATCACGGGATGCCGAGCAGTACTTC CAISDTSRDAEQYF
- TRBJ2-7 - TRBV5-1 TGCGCCAGCAGCCCGGGACACCGGATGGGGTCCGAGCAGTACTTC CASSPGHRMGSEQYF